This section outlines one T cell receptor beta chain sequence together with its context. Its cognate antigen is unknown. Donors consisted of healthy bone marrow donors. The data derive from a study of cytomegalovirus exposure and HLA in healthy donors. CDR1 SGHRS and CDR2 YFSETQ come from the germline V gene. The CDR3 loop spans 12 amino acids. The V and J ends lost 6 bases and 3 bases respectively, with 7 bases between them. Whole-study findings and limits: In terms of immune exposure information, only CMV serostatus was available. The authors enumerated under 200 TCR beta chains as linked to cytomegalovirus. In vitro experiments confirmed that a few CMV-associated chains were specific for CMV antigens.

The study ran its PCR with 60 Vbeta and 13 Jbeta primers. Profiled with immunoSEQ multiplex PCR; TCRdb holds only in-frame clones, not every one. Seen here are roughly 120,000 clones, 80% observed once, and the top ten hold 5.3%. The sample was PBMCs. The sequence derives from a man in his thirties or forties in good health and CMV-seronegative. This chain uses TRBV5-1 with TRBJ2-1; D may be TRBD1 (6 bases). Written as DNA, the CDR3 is TGCGCCAGCAAGGACAGCTACAATGAGCAGTTCTTC. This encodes CASKDSYNEQFF.